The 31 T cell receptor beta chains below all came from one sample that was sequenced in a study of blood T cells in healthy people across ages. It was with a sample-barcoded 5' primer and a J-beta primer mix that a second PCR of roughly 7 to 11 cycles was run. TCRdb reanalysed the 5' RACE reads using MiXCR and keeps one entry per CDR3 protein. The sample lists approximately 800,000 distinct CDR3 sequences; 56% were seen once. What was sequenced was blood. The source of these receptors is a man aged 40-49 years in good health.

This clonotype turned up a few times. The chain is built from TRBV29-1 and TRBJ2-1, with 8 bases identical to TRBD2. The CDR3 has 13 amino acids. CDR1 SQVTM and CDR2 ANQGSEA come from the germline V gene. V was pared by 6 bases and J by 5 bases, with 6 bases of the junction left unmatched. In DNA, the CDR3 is TGCAGCGTCCGGGGGGGGCGGGACAATGAGCAGTTCTTC. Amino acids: CSVRGGRDNEQFF.

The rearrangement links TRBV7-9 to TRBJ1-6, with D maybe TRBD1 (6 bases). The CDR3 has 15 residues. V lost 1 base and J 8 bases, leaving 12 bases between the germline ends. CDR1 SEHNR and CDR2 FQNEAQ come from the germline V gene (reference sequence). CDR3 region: CASSLDRASDSPLHF. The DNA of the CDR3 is TGTGCCAGCAGCTTAGACAGGGCTAGTGATTCACCCCTCCACTTT.

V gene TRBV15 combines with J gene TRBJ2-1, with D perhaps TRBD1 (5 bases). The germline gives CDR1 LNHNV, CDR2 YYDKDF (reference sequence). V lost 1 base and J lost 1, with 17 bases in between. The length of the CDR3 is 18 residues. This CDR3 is CATSRASGNPGSYNEQFF. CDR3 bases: TGTGCCACCAGCAGAGCGTCTGGAAACCCAGGGTCCTACAATGAGCAGTTCTTC.

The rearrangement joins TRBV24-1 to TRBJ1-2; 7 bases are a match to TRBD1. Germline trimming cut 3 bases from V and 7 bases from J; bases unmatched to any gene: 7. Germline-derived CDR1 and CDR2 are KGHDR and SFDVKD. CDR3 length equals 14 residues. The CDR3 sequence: CATSDVTGYGGYTF. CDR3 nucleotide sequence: TGTGCCACCAGTGATGTGACAGGGTACGGTGGCTACACCTTC.

The chain's CDR3 is CASSSAWDRRLISNQPQHF. The CDR3 DNA reads as TGTGCCAGCAGTTCTGCTTGGGACAGAAGGTTGATTAGCAATCAGCCCCAGCATTTT. This chain links TRBV12-3 or TRBV12-4 with TRBJ1-5; TRBD1 aligns across 7 bases. Trimming cost V 4 bases and J 0 bases; bases outside gene matches: 15. The CDR3 is 19 amino acids.

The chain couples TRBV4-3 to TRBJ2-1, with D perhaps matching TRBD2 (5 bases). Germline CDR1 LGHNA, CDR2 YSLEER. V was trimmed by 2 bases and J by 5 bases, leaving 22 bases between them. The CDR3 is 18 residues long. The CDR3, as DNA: TGCGCCAGCAGCCAACTCCCCTTACTAGTCCTTAGTAACAATGAGCAGTTCTTC. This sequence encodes CASSQLPLLVLSNNEQFF.

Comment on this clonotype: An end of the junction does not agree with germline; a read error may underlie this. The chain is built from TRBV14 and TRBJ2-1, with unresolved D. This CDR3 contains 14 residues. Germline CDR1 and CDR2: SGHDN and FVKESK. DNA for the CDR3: TGTGCCAGCAGCCCCCTGAGCTCCTACAATGAGCAGTTATTC. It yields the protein CASSPLSSYNEQLF. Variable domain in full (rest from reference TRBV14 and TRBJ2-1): EAGVTQFPSHSVIEKGQTVTLRCDPISGHDNLYWYRRVMGKEIKFLLHFVKESKQDESGMPNNRFLAERTGGTYSTLKVQPAELEDSGVYFCASSPLSSYNEQLFGPGTRLTVL.

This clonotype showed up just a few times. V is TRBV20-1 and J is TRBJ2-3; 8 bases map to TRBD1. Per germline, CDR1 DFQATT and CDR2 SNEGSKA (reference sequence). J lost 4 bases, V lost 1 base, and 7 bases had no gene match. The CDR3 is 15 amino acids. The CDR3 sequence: CSARVWGQDPDTQYF. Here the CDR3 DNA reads TGCAGTGCTAGAGTTTGGGGACAGGATCCAGATACGCAGTATTTT.

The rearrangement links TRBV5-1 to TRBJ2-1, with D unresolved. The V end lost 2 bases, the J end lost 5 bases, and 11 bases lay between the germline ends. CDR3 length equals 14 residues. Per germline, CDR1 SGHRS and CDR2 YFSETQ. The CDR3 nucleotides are TGCGCCAGCAGCTTCCGGCAGCAGAACAATGAGCAGTTCTTC. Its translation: CASSFRQQNNEQFF.

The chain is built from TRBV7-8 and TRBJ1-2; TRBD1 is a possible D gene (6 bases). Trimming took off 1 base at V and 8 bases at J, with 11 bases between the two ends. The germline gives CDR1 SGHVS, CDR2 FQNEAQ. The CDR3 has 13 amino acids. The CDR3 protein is CASSLEQGSGYTF. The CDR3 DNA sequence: TGTGCCAGCAGCTTAGAACAGGGAAGCGGCTACACCTTC.

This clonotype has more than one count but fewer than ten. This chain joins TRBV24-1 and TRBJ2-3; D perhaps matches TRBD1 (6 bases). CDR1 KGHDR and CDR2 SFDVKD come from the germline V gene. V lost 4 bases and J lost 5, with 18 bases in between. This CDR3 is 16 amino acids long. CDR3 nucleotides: TGTGCCACCAGTGAAGCTACAGGGCCTTGGGGAGATACGCAGTATTTT. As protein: CATSEATGPWGDTQYF.

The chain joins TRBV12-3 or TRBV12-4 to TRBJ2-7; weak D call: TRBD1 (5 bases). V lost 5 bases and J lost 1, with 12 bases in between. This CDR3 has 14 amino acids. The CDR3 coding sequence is TGTGCCAGCAGTATAGTACAGGCGTCCTACGAGCAGTACTTC. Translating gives CASSIVQASYEQYF.

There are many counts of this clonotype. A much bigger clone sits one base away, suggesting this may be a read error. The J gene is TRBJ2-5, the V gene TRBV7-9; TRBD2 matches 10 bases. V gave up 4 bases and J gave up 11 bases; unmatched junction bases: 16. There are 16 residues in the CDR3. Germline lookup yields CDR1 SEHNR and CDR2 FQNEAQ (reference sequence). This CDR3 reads CASSYVSGGPYNEQYF. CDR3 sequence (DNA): TGTGCCAGCAGCTACGTTAGCGGGGGGCCATACAATGAGCAGTACTTC.

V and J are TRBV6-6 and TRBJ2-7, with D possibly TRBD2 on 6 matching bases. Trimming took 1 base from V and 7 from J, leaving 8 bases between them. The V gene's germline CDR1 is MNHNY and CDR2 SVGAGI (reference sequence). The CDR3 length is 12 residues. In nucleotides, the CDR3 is TGTGCCAGCAGTTACTTCCGGGAGGAGCAGTACTTC. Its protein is CASSYFREEQYF.

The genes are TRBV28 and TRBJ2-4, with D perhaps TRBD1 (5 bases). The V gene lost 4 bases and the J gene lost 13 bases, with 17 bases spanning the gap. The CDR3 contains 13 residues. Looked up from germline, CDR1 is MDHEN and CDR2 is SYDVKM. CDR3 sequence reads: CASSSQTQGRQYF. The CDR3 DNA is TGTGCCAGCAGTTCCCAAACCCAGGGAAGGCAGTACTTC.

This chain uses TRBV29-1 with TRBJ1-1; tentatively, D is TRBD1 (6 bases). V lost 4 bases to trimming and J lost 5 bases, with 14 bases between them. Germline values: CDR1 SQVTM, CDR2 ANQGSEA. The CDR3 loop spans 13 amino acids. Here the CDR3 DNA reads TGCAGCGTTGGGAAGGACAGACTAACTGAAGCTTTCTTT. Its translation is CSVGKDRLTEAFF. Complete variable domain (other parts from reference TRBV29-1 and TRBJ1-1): SAVISQKPSRDICQRGTSLTIQCQVDSQVTMMFWYRQQPGQSLTLIATANQGSEATYESGFVIDKFPISRPNLTFSTLTVSNMSPEDSSIYLCSVGKDRLTEAFFGQGTRLTVV.

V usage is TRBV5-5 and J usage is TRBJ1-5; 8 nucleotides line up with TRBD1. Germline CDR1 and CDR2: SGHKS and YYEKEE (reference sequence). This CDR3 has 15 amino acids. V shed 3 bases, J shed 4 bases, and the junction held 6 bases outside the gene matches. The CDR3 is CASSSTGQENQPQHF. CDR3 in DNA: TGTGCCAGCAGCTCCACGGGACAGGAGAATCAGCCCCAGCATTTT.

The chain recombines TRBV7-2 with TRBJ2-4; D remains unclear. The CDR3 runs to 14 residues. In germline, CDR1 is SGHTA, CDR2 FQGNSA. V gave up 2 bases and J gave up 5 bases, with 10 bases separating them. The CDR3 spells CASSLSREQNIQYF. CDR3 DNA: TGTGCCAGCAGCTTATCGCGTGAACAAAACATTCAGTACTTC.

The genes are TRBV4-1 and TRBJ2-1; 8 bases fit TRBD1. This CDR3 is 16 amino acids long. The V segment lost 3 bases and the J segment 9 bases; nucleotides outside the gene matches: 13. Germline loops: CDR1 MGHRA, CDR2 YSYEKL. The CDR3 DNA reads TGCGCCAGCAGCCAGACCAGGGGGCGAGTACCCGGTGAGCAGTTCTTC. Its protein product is CASSQTRGRVPGEQFF.

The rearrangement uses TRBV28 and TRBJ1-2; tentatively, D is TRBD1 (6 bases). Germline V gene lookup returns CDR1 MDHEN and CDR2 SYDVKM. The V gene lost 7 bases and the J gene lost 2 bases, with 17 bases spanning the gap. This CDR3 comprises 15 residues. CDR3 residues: CASNPGAPHNYGYTF. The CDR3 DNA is TGTGCCAGCAATCCAGGGGCCCCCCACAACTATGGCTACACCTTC.

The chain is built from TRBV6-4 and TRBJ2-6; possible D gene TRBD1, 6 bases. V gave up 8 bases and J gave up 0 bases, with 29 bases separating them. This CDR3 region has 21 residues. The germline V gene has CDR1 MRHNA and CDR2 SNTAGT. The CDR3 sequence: CASWTLLNRDNALSGANVLTF. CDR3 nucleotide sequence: TGTGCCAGCTGGACACTACTAAATCGGGACAATGCCCTCTCTGGGGCCAACGTCCTGACTTTC.

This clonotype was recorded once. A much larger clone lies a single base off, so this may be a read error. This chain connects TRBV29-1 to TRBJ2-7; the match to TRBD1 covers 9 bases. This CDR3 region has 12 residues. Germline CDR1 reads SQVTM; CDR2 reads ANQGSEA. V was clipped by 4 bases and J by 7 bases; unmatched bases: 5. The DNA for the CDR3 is TGCAGCGTTGCCGGGACAGGGATTGAGCAGTACTTC. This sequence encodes CSVAGTGIEQYF.

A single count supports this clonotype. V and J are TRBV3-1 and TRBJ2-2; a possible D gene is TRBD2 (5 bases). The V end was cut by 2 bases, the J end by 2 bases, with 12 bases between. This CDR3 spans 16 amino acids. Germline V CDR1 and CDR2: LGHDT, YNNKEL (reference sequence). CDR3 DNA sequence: TGTGCCAGCAGCCAATCGGTCCGGGGAAACACCGGGGAGCTGTTTTTT. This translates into CASSQSVRGNTGELFF.

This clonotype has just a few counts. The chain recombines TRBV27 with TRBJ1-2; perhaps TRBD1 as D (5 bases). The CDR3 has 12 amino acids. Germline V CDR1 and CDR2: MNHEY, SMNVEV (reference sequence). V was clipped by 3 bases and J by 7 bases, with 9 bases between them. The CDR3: CASSLGGRGYTF. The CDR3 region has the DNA TGTGCCAGCAGTTTGGGGGGACGTGGCTACACCTTC.

In DNA, the CDR3 is TGTGCCAGCAGTAAGGATAGGGGATCCTACGAGCAGTACTTC. Amino acid sequence: CASSKDRGSYEQYF. V and J are TRBV6-5 and TRBJ2-7; maybe TRBD1 (5 bases). There are 14 residues in the CDR3. The V gene lost 5 bases and the J gene lost 1 base, with 12 bases spanning the gap. Germline CDR1 and CDR2: MNHEY and SVGAGI.

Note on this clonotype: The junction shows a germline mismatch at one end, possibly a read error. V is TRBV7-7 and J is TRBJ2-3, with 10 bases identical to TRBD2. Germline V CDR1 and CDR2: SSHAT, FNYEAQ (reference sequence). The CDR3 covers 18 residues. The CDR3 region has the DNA TGTGCTAGCAGCTTACGGCTAGCGGGGGCCACTAGCACAGATACGCAGTATTTT. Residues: CASSLRLAGATSTDTQYF.

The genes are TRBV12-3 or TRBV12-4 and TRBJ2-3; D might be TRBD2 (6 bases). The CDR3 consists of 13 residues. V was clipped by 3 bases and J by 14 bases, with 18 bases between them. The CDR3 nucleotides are TGTGCCAGCAGTTTTAGGGAGAATGCGGGGAGGTATTTT. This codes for CASSFRENAGRYF.

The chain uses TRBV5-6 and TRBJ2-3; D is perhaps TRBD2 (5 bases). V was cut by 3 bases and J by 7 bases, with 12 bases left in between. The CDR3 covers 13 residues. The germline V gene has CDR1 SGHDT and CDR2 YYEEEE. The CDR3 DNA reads TGTGCCAGCAGCTCCACCGGGATTAATACGCAGTATTTT. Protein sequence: CASSSTGINTQYF.

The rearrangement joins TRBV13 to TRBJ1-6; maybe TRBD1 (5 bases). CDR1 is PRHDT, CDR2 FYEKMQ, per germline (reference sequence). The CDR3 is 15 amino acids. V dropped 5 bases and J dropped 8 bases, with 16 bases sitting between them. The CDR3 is CASSLGGGGDSPLHF. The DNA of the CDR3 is TGTGCCAGCAGCCTCGGCGGGGGGGGGGATTCACCCCTCCACTTT.

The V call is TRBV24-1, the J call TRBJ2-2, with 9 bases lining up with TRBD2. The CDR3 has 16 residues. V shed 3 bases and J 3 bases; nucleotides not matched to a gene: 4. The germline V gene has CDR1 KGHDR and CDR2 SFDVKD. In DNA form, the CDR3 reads TGTGCCACCAGTGATCGGGGACTAGCTGACACCGGGGAGCTGTTTTTT. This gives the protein CATSDRGLADTGELFF.

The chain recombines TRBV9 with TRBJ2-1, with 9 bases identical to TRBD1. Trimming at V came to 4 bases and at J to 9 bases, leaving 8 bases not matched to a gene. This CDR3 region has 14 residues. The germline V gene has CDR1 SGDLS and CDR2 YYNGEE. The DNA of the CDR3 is TGTGCCAGCAGCACGCATTCGACAGGGGGTGAGCAGTTCTTC. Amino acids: CASSTHSTGGEQFF.